A selection of T cell receptor beta chains follows, all from one sample in a study of vaccination effects on CD4 cells after COVID-19. This table comes from immunoSEQ multiplex PCR, and its TCRdb copy is limited to in-frame clones, with some not included. The repertoire holds fewer than 85,000 clones, around 74% seen once, with about 2% in the top ten. These TCRs are of unknown antigen specificity. This sample comprised CD4+ T cells from PBMCs cultured without peptide, obtained after COVID-19 vaccination. These receptors were collected from a human donor who received a COVID-19 vaccine. CDR3s include the opening cysteine and the closing phenylalanine or tryptophan. D genes are given only for firm matches. Clone size appears in some rows only: once, few, many, or a class for an expanded clone.

J	V	length	size	D	CDR3	DNA
TRBJ1-2	TRBV19	15	once	NA	CASSTGSGIGYGYTF	TGTGCCAGTAGTACGGGTTCGGGGATAGGGTATGGCTACACCTTC
TRBJ1-1	TRBV7-6	15	NA	NA	CASSFQQGMNTEAFF	TGTGCCAGCAGCTTTCAGCAGGGGATGAACACTGAAGCTTTCTTT
TRBJ2-3	TRBV5-1	16	NA	TRBD2	CASSLWGTSGTDTQYF	TGCGCCAGCAGCTTGTGGGGGACTAGCGGAACAGATACGCAGTATTTT
TRBJ2-5	TRBV5-6	14	few	NA	CASSSTGSGETQYF	TGTGCCAGCAGCTCTACAGGGTCGGGAGAGACCCAGTACTTC
TRBJ2-2	TRBV7-9	16	NA	NA	CASSFYAGPGTGELFF	TGTGCCAGCAGCTTTTATGCGGGCCCGGGCACCGGGGAGCTGTTTTTT
TRBJ1-4	TRBV30	15	NA	TRBD1	CAWSARTGKDEKLFF	TGTGCCTGGAGCGCTCGGACAGGGAAGGATGAAAAACTGTTTTTT
TRBJ1-1	TRBV5-1	13	NA	NA	CASSLVGLSEAFF	TGCGCCAGCAGCTTGGTGGGACTGAGTGAAGCTTTCTTT
TRBJ2-5	TRBV3-1/TRBV3-2	14	NA	NA	CASGASLIQETQYF	TGTGCCAGCGGGGCGTCCTTGATCCAAGAGACCCAGTACTTC
TRBJ1-5	TRBV24-1	14	NA	NA	CATSAGLSNQPQHF	TGTGCCACCAGTGCGGGTCTAAGCAATCAGCCCCAGCATTTT
TRBJ1-2	TRBV30	14	once	NA	CAWSGPVGGSGYTF	TGTGCCTGGAGCGGTCCGGTGGGGGGAAGTGGCTACACCTTC
TRBJ1-2	TRBV28	12	NA	NA	CASSLSVSGYTF	TGTGCCAGCAGTTTATCAGTATCTGGCTACACCTTC
TRBJ1-3	TRBV4-1	15	NA	NA	CASSQGTVSGNTIYF	TGCGCCAGCAGCCAAGGGACTGTCTCTGGAAACACCATATATTTT
TRBJ1-1	TRBV9	13	NA	NA	CASSVDRYTEAFF	TGTGCCAGCAGCGTAGACAGATACACTGAAGCTTTCTTT
TRBJ1-4	TRBV24-1	14	NA	NA	CATSAPGANEKLFF	TGTGCCACCAGTGCACCAGGGGCTAATGAAAAACTGTTTTTT
TRBJ1-3	TRBV15	15	NA	NA	CATSRIREGGNTIYF	TGTGCCACCAGCAGGATCAGGGAGGGTGGAAACACCATATATTTT
TRBJ1-1	TRBV7-2	14	few	NA	CASIRGALNTEAFF	TGTGCCAGCATCCGGGGGGCATTGAACACTGAAGCTTTCTTT
TRBJ2-1	TRBV6-4	15	NA	NA	CASSDYSRGRHEQFF	TGTGCCAGCAGTGACTACTCCAGAGGCCGGCATGAGCAGTTCTTC
TRBJ2-1	TRBV2	15	NA	NA	CASSPTGTPYNEQFF	TGTGCCAGCAGTCCCACAGGAACGCCCTACAATGAGCAGTTCTTC